This TCR beta chain was captured in a study of blood T cell repertoires in COVID-19. At the level of the study: Samples came from the United States, Italy and Spain, spanning acute and convalescent COVID-19.

The CDR3 consists of 15 residues. Per the germline V gene, CDR1 is KGHSH and CDR2 is LQKENI. J gave up 4 bases and V 4 bases, and 4 bases lay outside the gene matches. Here immunoSEQ multiplex PCR was the method, and the copy in TCRdb shows in-frame clones only, minus some. The table shows more than 300,000 clones, with under 90% occurring only once. The chain couples TRBV18 to TRBJ1-6; 7 nucleotides align to TRBD1. Sequencing input: PBMCs or T cells enriched from blood (not recorded which). The TCR was taken from a woman under 30 who had recovered from COVID-19. The CDR3 nucleotides read TGTGCCAGCTCACGATCAGGGGGATATAATTCACCCCTCCACTTT. This translates into CASSRSGGYNSPLHF.